This T cell receptor beta chain stems from a study of blood T cell repertoires in COVID-19. Study information: The cDNA or gDNA used as material had been derived from T cells, B-cell-depleted T cells, or PBMCs.

TCRdb keeps only in-frame clones here, not all; method: immunoSEQ multiplex PCR. The sample records over 200,000 clones, 84% being singletons. Study members were between roughly 18 and 90 years old and lived in about two dozen US regions. Membership in each cohort depended on participant-reported clinical history. Symptom resolution, clearance, or two negative PCRs marked donors in Cohort 3 as recovered. The source of this sequence is a middle-aged woman who had recovered from COVID-19. Input material: PBMCs or T cells enriched from blood (not recorded which).

Here the CDR3 reads CASSGWSGAGLTGTIYF. The DNA of the CDR3 is TGTGCCAGCAGCGGATGGTCAGGGGCTGGCCTTACGGGCACCATATATTTT. The chain recombines TRBV9 with TRBJ1-3, with D possibly TRBD1 on 6 matching bases. V was cut by 3 bases and J by 9 bases, with 25 bases left in between. The CDR3 is made up of 17 amino acids. Germline CDR1 is SGDLS and CDR2 is YYNGEE.